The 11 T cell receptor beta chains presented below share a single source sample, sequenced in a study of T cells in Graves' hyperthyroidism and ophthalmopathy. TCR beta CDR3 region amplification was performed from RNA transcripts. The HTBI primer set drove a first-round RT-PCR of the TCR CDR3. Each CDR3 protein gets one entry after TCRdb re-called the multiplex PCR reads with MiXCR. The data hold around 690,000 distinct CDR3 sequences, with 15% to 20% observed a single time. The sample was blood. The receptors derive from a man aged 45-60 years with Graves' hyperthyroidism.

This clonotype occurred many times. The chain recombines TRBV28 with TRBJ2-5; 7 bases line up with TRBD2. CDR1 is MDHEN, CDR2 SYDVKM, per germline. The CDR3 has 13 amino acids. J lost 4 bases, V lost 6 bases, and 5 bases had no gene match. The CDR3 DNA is TGTGCCAGCAGCCCTAGCGGACCAGAGACCCAGTACTTC. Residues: CASSPSGPETQYF.

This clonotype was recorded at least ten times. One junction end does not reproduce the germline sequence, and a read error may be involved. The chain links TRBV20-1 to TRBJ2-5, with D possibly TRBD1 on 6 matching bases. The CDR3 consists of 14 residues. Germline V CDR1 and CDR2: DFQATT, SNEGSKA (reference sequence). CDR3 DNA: TGCAGTGCGAGAGACAGGAGAGAATTAGAGACCCAGTACTTC. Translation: CSARDRRELETQYF.

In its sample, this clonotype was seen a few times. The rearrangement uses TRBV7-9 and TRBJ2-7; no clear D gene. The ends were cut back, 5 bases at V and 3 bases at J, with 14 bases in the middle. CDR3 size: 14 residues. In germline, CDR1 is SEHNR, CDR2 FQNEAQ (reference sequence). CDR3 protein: CASSPGGVVYEQYF. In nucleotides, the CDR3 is TGTGCCAGCAGCCCCGGCGGCGTAGTCTACGAGCAGTACTTC.

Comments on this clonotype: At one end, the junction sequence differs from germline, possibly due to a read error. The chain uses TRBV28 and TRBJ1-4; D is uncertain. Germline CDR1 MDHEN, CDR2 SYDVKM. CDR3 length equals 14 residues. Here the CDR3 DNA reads TGTGCCAGCACGGAAGAGGCCCGTAATGAAAAGCTGTGTTTT. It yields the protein CASTEEARNEKLCF.

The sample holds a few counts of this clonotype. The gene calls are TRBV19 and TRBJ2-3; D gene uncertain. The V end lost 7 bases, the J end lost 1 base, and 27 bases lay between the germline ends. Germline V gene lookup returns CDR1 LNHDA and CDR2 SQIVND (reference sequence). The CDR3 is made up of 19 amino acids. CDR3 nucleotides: TGTGCCAGTATGCGTAAAGATCGGAATAGTCTTATTCGCACAGATACGCAGTATTTT. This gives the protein CASMRKDRNSLIRTDTQYF.

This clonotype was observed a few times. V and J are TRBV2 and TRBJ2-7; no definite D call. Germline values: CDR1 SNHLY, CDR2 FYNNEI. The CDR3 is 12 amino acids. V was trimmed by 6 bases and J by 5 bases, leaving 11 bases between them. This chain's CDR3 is CASSLPEDEQYF. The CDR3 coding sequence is TGTGCCAGCAGCCTCCCCGAGGACGAGCAGTACTTC. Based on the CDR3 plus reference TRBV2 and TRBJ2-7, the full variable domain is EPEVTQTPSHQVTQMGQEVILRCVPISNHLYFYWYRQILGQKVEFLVSFYNNEISEKSEIFDDQFSVERPDGSNFTLKIRSTKLEDSAMYFCASSLPEDEQYFGPGTRLTVT.

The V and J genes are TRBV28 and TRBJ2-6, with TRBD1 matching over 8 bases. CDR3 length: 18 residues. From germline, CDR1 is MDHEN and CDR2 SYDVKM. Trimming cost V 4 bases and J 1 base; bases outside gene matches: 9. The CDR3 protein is CASSSAGTGVSGANVLTF. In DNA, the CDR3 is TGTGCCAGCAGTTCCGCCGGGACAGGAGTTTCTGGGGCCAACGTCCTGACTTTC.

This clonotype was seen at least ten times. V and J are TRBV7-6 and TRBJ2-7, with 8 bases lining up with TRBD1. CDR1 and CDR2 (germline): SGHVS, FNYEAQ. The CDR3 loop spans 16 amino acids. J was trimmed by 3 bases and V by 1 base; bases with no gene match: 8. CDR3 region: CASSLGSTGGIYEQYF. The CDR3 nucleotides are TGTGCCAGCAGCTTAGGCTCTACAGGGGGAATCTACGAGCAGTACTTC.

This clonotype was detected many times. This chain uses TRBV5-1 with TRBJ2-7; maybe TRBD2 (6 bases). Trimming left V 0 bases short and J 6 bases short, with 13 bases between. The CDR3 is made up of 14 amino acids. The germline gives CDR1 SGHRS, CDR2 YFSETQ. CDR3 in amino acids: CASSLARAGREQYF. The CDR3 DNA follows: TGCGCCAGCAGCTTGGCCAGAGCGGGTCGCGAGCAGTACTTC.

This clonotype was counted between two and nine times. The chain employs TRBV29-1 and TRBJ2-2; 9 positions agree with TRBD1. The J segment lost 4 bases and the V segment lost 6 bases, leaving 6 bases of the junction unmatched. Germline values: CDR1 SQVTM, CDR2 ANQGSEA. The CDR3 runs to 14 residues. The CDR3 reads CSVAGQGGTGELFF. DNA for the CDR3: TGCAGCGTCGCGGGACAGGGTGGCACCGGGGAGCTGTTTTTT.

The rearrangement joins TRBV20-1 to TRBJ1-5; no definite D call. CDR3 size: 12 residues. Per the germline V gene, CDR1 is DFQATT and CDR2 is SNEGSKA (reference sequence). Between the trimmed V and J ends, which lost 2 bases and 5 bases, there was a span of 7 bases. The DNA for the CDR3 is TGCAGTGCTAGACAGGAGGATCAGCCCCAGCATTTT. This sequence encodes CSARQEDQPQHF.